This TCR beta chain stems from a study of cytomegalovirus exposure and HLA in healthy donors. There were likely unrecorded immune exposures, though donors were nominally healthy when sampled. With respect to this clone: Its target is not known.

PCR was performed using 60 Vbeta and 13 Jbeta primers. TCRdb keeps only in-frame clones here, not all; method: immunoSEQ multiplex PCR. The sample carries 130,000 or so clones, around 80% recorded once. Germline lookup yields CDR1 SQVTM and CDR2 ANQGSEA. This CDR3 spans 15 amino acids. V lost 0 bases and J 2 bases, leaving 14 bases between the germline ends. Study-level findings and limits: Presence/absence analysis assumed near-uniform sequencing depth across donors. Researchers reported in a later analysis that common viral pathogens appeared linked to several top clusters.

V gene TRBV29-1 combines with J gene TRBJ2-7; the D gene is possibly TRBD2 (5 bases). The TCR originated in a woman under 30 in good health and CMV-seropositive. The sequenced sample consisted of PBMCs. In DNA form, the CDR3 reads TGCAGCGTTGAAGATGGACTGCAACCCCCCTACGAGCAGTACTTC. This codes for CSVEDGLQPPYEQYF.